The source of this TCR beta chain is a study of T cell clonotyping in hematopoietic cell transplantation. Study-wide findings and caveats: No sorting was done, leaving CD4 and CD8 contributions mixed. Pathologically expanded recipient clonotypes increased progressively from day 30 to day 180 as diversity fell. Broader posttransplant TCR repertoire diversity was predicted by graft donor and pretransplant recipient Inverse Simpson Index values.

The germline V gene has CDR1 MDHEN and CDR2 SYDVKM. There are 15 residues in the CDR3. Trimming stripped 5 bases from V and 7 bases from J, with 17 bases between. In the case of this clone: Its antigen is still unknown.

The table came from immunoSEQ multiplex PCR; TCRdb's copy has only in-frame clones and leaves some out. The table includes thousands of clones, approximately 96% detected once. This sequence joins TRBV28 and TRBJ1-4, with a tentative D call TRBD1 (6 bases). The sequencing used PBMCs, collected 30 days after allogeneic stem cell transplant. The clonotype comes from a male patient between 40 and 49 years old who had an allogeneic stem cell transplant from a related donor, so the T cells may come from the graft donor. Some clones in this sample may be carry-over from other donors' samples. The CDR3: CASSTQQGSGEKLFF. DNA of the CDR3: TGTGCCAGCAGTACTCAACAGGGTTCGGGTGAAAAACTGTTTTTT.